Sequencing of this TCR beta chain was carried out in a study of blood T cell repertoires in COVID-19. Study-wide background: The cDNA or gDNA used as material had been derived from T cells, B-cell-depleted T cells, or PBMCs.

CDR3 length equals 14 residues. The V gene lost 6 bases and the J gene lost 10 bases, with 20 bases spanning the gap. Germline V lookup: CDR1 SNHLY, CDR2 FYNNEI. As processed by the authors: Amplification of reference gene primers was used by the study to estimate nucleated cell counts. The protocol was immunoSEQ multiplex PCR, while the TCRdb copy is restricted to in-frame clones and leaves out a portion. From that table come the V and J calls and clone size; the DNA was used to work out D and trimming. The sample has more than 95,000 clones, roughly 90% seen once; the top ten hold 1.2%. The specimen was peripheral blood. The receptor comes from a woman aged 80 or older with acute or convalescent COVID-19. This chain links TRBV2 with TRBJ2-3, with D possibly being TRBD1 (6 bases). The CDR3 DNA is TGTGCCAGCAGGTTCGTCGGGTTGCAGGGGTCGCAGTATTTT. Amino acids: CASRFVGLQGSQYF.